The entry below describes one TCR beta chain. The data are from a study of blood T cell repertoires in COVID-19. Across the study: Collection of acute and convalescent COVID-19 samples took place in the United States, Italy and Spain.

Assay used: immunoSEQ multiplex PCR; TCRdb lists only in-frame clones, some missing. Among around 250,000 clones listed, 80% to 85% were seen once. Trimming left V 4 bases short and J 2 bases short, with 16 bases between. Germline CDR1 SGHRS, CDR2 YFSETQ. The length of the CDR3 is 16 residues. A case of COVID-19 had been met by exposed participants within 2 weeks before study entry. What was sequenced was PBMCs or T cells enriched from blood (not recorded which). The TCR originated in a man aged 40-55 years who had been exposed to COVID-19. The V call is TRBV5-1, the J call TRBJ2-1; maybe TRBD2 (5 bases). CDR3 in DNA: TGCGCCAGCAGCACGGAGTCGGGGAGAGCCTACAATGAGCAGTTCTTC. Translation: CASSTESGRAYNEQFF. The whole variable domain, filled in from reference TRBV5-1 and TRBJ2-1, reads KAGVTQTPRYLIKTRGQQVTLSCSPISGHRSVSWYQQTPGQGLQFLFEYFSETQRNKGNFPGRFSGRQFSNSRSEMNVSTLELGDSALYLCASSTESGRAYNEQFFGPGTRLTVL.